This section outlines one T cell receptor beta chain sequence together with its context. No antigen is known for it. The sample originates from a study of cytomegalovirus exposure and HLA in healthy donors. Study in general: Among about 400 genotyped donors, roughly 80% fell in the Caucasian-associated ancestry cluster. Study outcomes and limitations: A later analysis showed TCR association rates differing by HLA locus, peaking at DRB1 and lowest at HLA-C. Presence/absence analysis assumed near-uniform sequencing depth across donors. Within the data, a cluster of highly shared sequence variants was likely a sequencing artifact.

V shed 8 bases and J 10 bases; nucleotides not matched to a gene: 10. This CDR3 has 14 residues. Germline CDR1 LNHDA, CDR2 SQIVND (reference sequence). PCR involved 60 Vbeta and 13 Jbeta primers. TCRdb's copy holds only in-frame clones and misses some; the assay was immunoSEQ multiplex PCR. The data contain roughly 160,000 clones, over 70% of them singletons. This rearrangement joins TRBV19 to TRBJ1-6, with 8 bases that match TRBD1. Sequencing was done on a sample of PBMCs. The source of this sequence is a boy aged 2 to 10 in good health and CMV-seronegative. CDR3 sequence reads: CASSVQGAKSPLHF. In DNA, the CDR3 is TGTGCCAGTTCAGTGCAGGGGGCGAAATCACCCCTCCACTTT.